These 26 T cell receptor beta chains were sequenced from one sample in a study of blood T cell repertoires in COVID-19. Profiled with immunoSEQ multiplex PCR; TCRdb holds only in-frame clones, not every one. The data show about 430,000 clones, with approximately 90% seen just once and 0.7% to 0.85% held by the top ten. What was sequenced was peripheral blood. The source is a man between 18 and 29 years old with COVID-19, enrolled during active disease.

This clone was seen a single time. The chain employs TRBV10-3 and TRBJ1-5, with D perhaps matching TRBD1 (5 bases). Trimming removed 0 bases at V and 9 bases at J, with 15 bases between. This CDR3 spans 15 amino acids. The V gene's germline CDR1 is ENHRY and CDR2 SYGVKD. CDR3 region: CAISESEDSARPQHF. The DNA of the CDR3 is TGTGCCATCAGTGAGTCGGAAGACAGCGCCAGGCCCCAGCATTTT.

This clone was counted a single time. J is TRBJ1-1 and V is TRBV7-2; 7 nucleotides match TRBD1. Unmatched junction bases numbered 8, after V lost 3 bases and J lost 7 bases. Germline CDR1 is SGHTA and CDR2 is FQGNSA. This CDR3 spans 14 amino acids. Written as DNA, the CDR3 is TGTGCCAGCAGCTTTAACAGGGGCATGGGTGAAGCTTTCTTT. Translation: CASSFNRGMGEAFF.

The chain joins TRBV3-1 (or the pseudogene TRBV3-2) to TRBJ1-1, with TRBD1 matching over 8 bases. The CDR3 runs 14 residues. J was trimmed by 1 base and V by 2 bases; bases with no gene match: 0. Looked up from germline, CDR1 is LGHDT and CDR2 is YNNKEL (reference sequence). CDR3: CASSQQGANTEAFF. The CDR3 nucleotides are TGTGCCAGCAGCCAACAGGGGGCGAACACTGAAGCTTTCTTT.

The CDR3, as DNA: TGTGCCAGCAGCTCAAAAATGGGGGGAACACCCCTCCACTTT. Amino acids: CASSSKMGGTPLHF. The chain has TRBV11-2 and TRBJ1-6; tentative D call: TRBD1 (5 bases). V gave up 4 bases and J gave up 11 bases, with 15 bases separating them. The length of the CDR3 is 14 residues. Per germline, CDR1 SGHAT and CDR2 FQNNGV.

This CDR3 reads CASSLATRTGDNYGYTF. The CDR3, as DNA: TGTGCCAGCAGTCTCGCTACCCGGACAGGGGATAACTATGGCTACACCTTC. The chain recombines TRBV28 with TRBJ1-2; 9 bases align to TRBD1. Germline loops: CDR1 MDHEN, CDR2 SYDVKM. V lost 5 bases to trimming and J lost 1 base; unmatched junction nucleotides: 11. CDR3 length equals 17 residues.

The rearrangement links TRBV9 to TRBJ2-2; TRBD1 agrees at 8 bases. CDR3 size: 18 residues. Germline CDR1 and CDR2: SGDLS and YYNGEE. The junction had 9 bases not matched to a gene; V was cut back by 0 bases and J by 2 bases. CDR3 in amino acids: CASSVGARTGLNTGELFF. The CDR3 DNA sequence: TGTGCCAGCAGCGTAGGGGCCAGGACAGGGCTAAACACCGGGGAGCTGTTTTTT.

This clone was seen once. The chain joins TRBV7-6 to TRBJ1-1; unclear D gene. This CDR3 contains 13 residues. CDR1 and CDR2 (germline): SGHVS, FNYEAQ. V was pared by 2 bases and J by 2 bases, with 6 bases between. The CDR3 DNA is TGTGCCAGCAGCTTATCCATTAACACTGAAGCTTTCTTT. Its translation is CASSLSINTEAFF.

This chain connects TRBV5-4 to TRBJ2-5; 9 bases line up with TRBD2. This CDR3 contains 15 residues. Germline V CDR1 and CDR2: SGHNT, YYREEE (reference sequence). V was pared by 3 bases and J by 2 bases, with 5 bases of the junction left unmatched. This CDR3 reads CASSSPTSGQETQYF. The CDR3 bases are TGTGCCAGCAGCTCGCCGACTAGCGGTCAAGAGACCCAGTACTTC. The complete variable domain, with remaining parts taken from reference TRBV5-4 and TRBJ2-5, reads ETGVTQSPTHLIKTRGQQVTLRCSSQSGHNTVSWYQQALGQGPQFIFQYYREEENGRGNFPPRFSGLQFPNYSSELNVNALELDDSALYLCASSSPTSGQETQYFGPGTRLLVL.

The table lists this clone with a count of one. V gene TRBV3-1 (or the pseudogene TRBV3-2) combines with J gene TRBJ2-5; TRBD2 aligns across 7 bases. Germline CDR1 and CDR2: LGHDT and YNNKEL (reference sequence). V shed 0 bases, J shed 5 bases, and the junction held 6 bases outside the gene matches. The CDR3 loop spans 15 amino acids. The CDR3 sequence is CASSQEGTNWETQYF. CDR3 DNA sequence: TGTGCCAGCAGCCAAGAGGGGACTAATTGGGAGACCCAGTACTTC.

The chain employs TRBV15 and TRBJ2-3; D might be TRBD2 (5 bases). The CDR3 runs 16 residues. V was shortened by 1 base and J by 0 bases, with 11 bases between the two germline ends. Germline loops: CDR1 LNHNV, CDR2 YYDKDF (reference sequence). CDR3: CATSRGEGRSTDTQYF. The CDR3 coding sequence is TGTGCCACCAGCAGAGGCGAAGGGAGAAGCACAGATACGCAGTATTTT.

The chain combines TRBV5-1 with TRBJ2-3; TRBD2 might be the D (6 bases). The CDR3 runs to 15 residues. V was trimmed by 1 base and J by 1 base, leaving 10 bases between them. Germline CDR1 and CDR2: SGHRS and YFSETQ. This CDR3 reads CASSLLSSGTDTQYF. The CDR3 nucleotides are TGCGCCAGCAGCTTGTTGTCTAGCGGCACAGATACGCAGTATTTT. The full variable domain, with the rest looked up from reference TRBV5-1 and TRBJ2-3, is KAGVTQTPRYLIKTRGQQVTLSCSPISGHRSVSWYQQTPGQGLQFLFEYFSETQRNKGNFPGRFSGRQFSNSRSEMNVSTLELGDSALYLCASSLLSSGTDTQYFGPGTRLTVL.

CDR3 sequence (DNA): TGTGCCAGCAGCTTAGATAGGGGGCGTGAAAAACTGTTTTTT. It encodes CASSLDRGREKLFF. The V and J genes are TRBV7-8 and TRBJ1-4, with 7 bases fitting TRBD1. CDR1 SGHVS and CDR2 FQNEAQ come from the germline V gene. The CDR3 contains 14 residues. V shed 1 base, J shed 7 bases, and the junction held 3 bases outside the gene matches.

The chain links TRBV19 to TRBJ2-1; 7 bases align to TRBD1. Looked up from germline, CDR1 is LNHDA and CDR2 is SQIVND (reference sequence). The CDR3 extends over 15 amino acids. V was pared by 6 bases and J by 0 bases, with 5 bases of the junction left unmatched. CDR3 coding DNA: TGTGCCAGTAGCCACGGGACAGTCTCCTACAATGAGCAGTTCTTC. Its protein product is CASSHGTVSYNEQFF.

The V and J genes are TRBV7-3 and TRBJ2-3; the D is unclear. Germline lookup yields CDR1 SGHTA and CDR2 FQGTGA. Trimming stripped 1 base from V and 4 bases from J, with 6 bases between. CDR3 size: 13 residues. The CDR3 sequence is CASSLSVADTQYF. The DNA of the CDR3 is TGTGCCAGCAGCTTAAGTGTCGCAGATACGCAGTATTTT.

The rearrangement uses TRBV7-2 and TRBJ2-7; the match to TRBD1 covers 7 bases. The CDR3 extends over 15 amino acids. With V trimmed by 0 bases and J by 4 bases, 6 bases remained unmatched. Per the germline V gene, CDR1 is SGHTA and CDR2 is FQGNSA. The CDR3 nucleotides read TGTGCCAGCAGCTTAGCCGGGACAGTTGGGTACGAGCAGTACTTC. The encoded protein is CASSLAGTVGYEQYF.

This chain connects TRBV5-8 to TRBJ1-2; D ambiguous. Germline lookup yields CDR1 SGHTS and CDR2 YDEGEE. This CDR3 region has 12 residues. Trimming cost V 4 bases and J 11 bases, with 15 bases left between them. The CDR3 spells CASSTRTRIYTF. The CDR3 region has the DNA TGTGCCAGCAGCACTAGGACGCGCATATACACCTTC.

The chain recombines TRBV5-5 with TRBJ2-7, with D hard to call. The CDR3 totals 15 residues. Germline loops: CDR1 SGHKS, CDR2 YYEKEE (reference sequence). V lost 0 bases and J lost 0, with 10 bases in between. CDR3 in DNA: TGTGCCAGCAGCTTGGGCATACAACCCTCCTACGAGCAGTACTTC. It codes for CASSLGIQPSYEQYF.

This clone was recorded only once. The chain is built from TRBV2 and TRBJ2-7, with D perhaps matching TRBD1 (6 bases). The CDR3 has 13 amino acids. Germline V CDR1 and CDR2: SNHLY, FYNNEI. Trimming took off 6 bases at V and 6 bases at J, with 15 bases between the two ends. The CDR3 DNA follows: TGTGCCAGCAGCCCTCAAGGACAGCTCGAGCAGTACTTC. Encoded protein: CASSPQGQLEQYF.

This chain uses TRBV19 with TRBJ2-1; D not resolved. Germline lookup yields CDR1 LNHDA and CDR2 SQIVND (reference sequence). This CDR3 has 14 amino acids. V was shortened by 5 bases and J by 5 bases, with 13 bases between the two germline ends. The CDR3 sequence: CASSVQRNNNEQFF. CDR3 DNA sequence: TGTGCCAGTAGTGTTCAGCGCAACAACAATGAGCAGTTCTTC. The full variable domain, its missing parts supplied by reference TRBV19 and TRBJ2-1, is DGGITQSPKYLFRKEGQNVTLSCEQNLNHDAMYWYRQDPGQGLRLIYYSQIVNDFQKGDIAEGYSVSREKKESFPLTVTSAQKNPTAFYLCASSVQRNNNEQFFGPGTRLTVL.

The chain combines TRBV18 with TRBJ1-2; 8 bases align to TRBD1. The trim removed 4 bases at V and 4 bases at J, leaving 8 bases unmatched. The CDR3 length is 15 residues. CDR1 is KGHSH, CDR2 LQKENI, per germline. The CDR3 nucleotides are TGTGCCAGCTCACTAGGTCGGGGACAGGTCTATGGCTACACCTTC. This codes for CASSLGRGQVYGYTF. Variable domain in full (rest from reference TRBV18 and TRBJ1-2): NAGVMQNPRHLVRRRGQEARLRCSPMKGHSHVYWYRQLPEEGLKFMVYLQKENIIDESGMPKERFSAEFPKEGPSILRIQQVVRGDSAAYFCASSLGRGQVYGYTFGSGTRLTVV.

This chain connects TRBV3-1 (or the pseudogene TRBV3-2) to TRBJ2-7, with D possibly TRBD1 on 6 matching bases. V was trimmed by 4 bases and J by 3 bases, leaving 13 bases between them. There are 14 residues in the CDR3. Germline V gene data show CDR1 as LGHDT and CDR2 as YNNKEL (reference sequence). This CDR3 reads CASSLQGTDYEQYF. The CDR3, as DNA: TGTGCCAGCAGCCTCCAGGGGACCGACTACGAGCAGTACTTC.

The chain uses TRBV7-2 and TRBJ2-1; TRBD2 matches 11 bases. Germline trimming cut 4 bases from V and 7 bases from J; bases unmatched to any gene: 12. From germline, CDR1 is SGHTA and CDR2 FQGNSA. This CDR3 region has 17 residues. DNA for the CDR3: TGTGCCAGCAGCTACTATAGCGGGGGGGGGAAGTTTAATGAGCAGTTCTTC. Protein sequence: CASSYYSGGGKFNEQFF.

The chain combines TRBV11-3 with TRBJ2-2; D is possibly TRBD2 (6 bases). V lost 3 bases and J 7 bases, leaving 15 bases between the germline ends. The CDR3 length is 15 residues. Germline V gene sequence: CDR1 SGHNT, CDR2 YENEEA. CDR3 sequence: CASSLGLAALGELFF. The CDR3 nucleotides read TGTGCCAGCAGCTTGGGACTCGCCGCTCTCGGGGAGCTGTTTTTT.

This rearrangement joins TRBV10-3 to TRBJ2-3, with 8 bases fitting TRBD2. With 11 bases clipped from V and 6 bases from J, the junction kept 4 bases outside the gene matches. Germline V gene lookup returns CDR1 ENHRY and CDR2 SYGVKD. The CDR3 is 11 residues long. This CDR3 reads CAASGGDTQYF. Written as DNA, the CDR3 is TGTGCCGCTTCGGGGGGGGATACGCAGTATTTT.

The rearrangement joins TRBV5-1 to TRBJ1-2, with unresolved D. CDR3 size: 15 residues. Trimming took 0 bases from V and 2 from J, leaving 11 bases between them. The germline V gene encodes CDR1 SGHRS and CDR2 YFSETQ. CDR3 DNA: TGCGCCAGCAGCTTGGCCCCCGGGGTGAACTATGGCTACACCTTC. Encoded protein: CASSLAPGVNYGYTF.

This chain links TRBV2 with TRBJ2-1, with TRBD2 as a possible D gene (6 bases). Per germline, CDR1 SNHLY and CDR2 FYNNEI. The CDR3 spans 13 residues. V was trimmed by 6 bases and J by 5 bases, leaving 11 bases between them. This CDR3 reads CASSIGSHNEQFF. CDR3 coding DNA: TGTGCCAGCAGCATCGGGAGCCACAATGAGCAGTTCTTC.